This T cell receptor (beta chain) appears in the sequencing data of a study of T cells in Graves' hyperthyroidism and ophthalmopathy. As to this clonotype: Its antigen is unknown.

Broader study findings: In validation, the model predicted ophthalmopathy. These predictions came a median about 6.5 months before onset. In blood, most of the thyroid clonotypes expanded above 0.001 were also present.

Individuals with ophthalmopathy presented a Clinical Activity Score of at least 3, a NOSPECS grade of at least 4 and a duration under 3 months. Fresh peripheral blood, around 9.5 ml, yielded the PBMCs. Regions amplified from RNA transcripts were the TCR beta CDR3 regions. The HTBI primer set drove a first-round RT-PCR of the TCR CDR3. A single record per CDR3 protein comes from TCRdb applying MiXCR to the multiplex PCR reads. The sample has around 400,000 distinct CDR3 sequences, approximately 16% seen once. The germline gives CDR1 SGDLS, CDR2 YYNGEE. The CDR3 is made up of 15 amino acids. Deletions cut 4 bases from V and 5 bases from J, with 18 bases between.

This TCR was recovered from an older woman with Graves' ophthalmopathy. The rearrangement links TRBV9 to TRBJ2-5; no clear D. The sequenced sample consisted of blood. CDR3 sequence: CASSPRALSAETQYF. The CDR3 nucleotides read TGTGCCAGCAGCCCCCGGGCCCTCTCGGCGGAGACCCAGTACTTC.